This T cell receptor (beta chain) is from a study of T cell repertoires in cytomegalovirus infection. Overall study context: Public TCR beta signatures were indicative of both CMV infection and a matching HLA type. Regarding the study as a whole: Summed frequency of public TCR beta families distinguished CMV carriers with the relevant HLA. The study found HLA-C-restricted CMV-specific TCR beta clonotypes dominating the ex vivo response.

Via MiXCR, TCRdb re-called the reads, giving one row per CDR3 protein. The sample consists of nearly 450,000 distinct CDR3 sequences, roughly 31% of them appearing once. The germline CDR1 and CDR2 sequences are SGHVS and FNYEAQ. V gave up 9 bases and J gave up 4 bases, with 18 bases separating them. The CDR3 is 14 residues long. This clonotype appeared once. Its antigen remains unidentified. Sequenced input: PBMCs. This sequence originates from a human donor in good health (CMV status not recorded). Some clones in this sample may be carry-over from other donors' samples. The gene calls are TRBV7-6 and TRBJ1-2; a weak D match, TRBD1 (5 bases). CDR3 coding DNA: TGTGCCAGGAGCCCGCTCCAGGGTGGCTATGGCTACACCTTC. This encodes CARSPLQGGYGYTF.